The 7 T cell receptor beta chains given below trace back to one sample, sequenced in a study of cytomegalovirus exposure and HLA in healthy donors. Both 60 Vbeta primers and 13 Jbeta primers went into the PCR. The repertoire was sequenced with immunoSEQ multiplex PCR; TCRdb's copy has only in-frame clones and lacks some. The repertoire consists of 150,000 to 200,000 clones, with roughly 78% occurring once and the leading ten covering approximately 3.1%. Sequenced input: PBMCs. These TCRs come from a middle-aged woman in good health and CMV-seronegative.

The chain has TRBV19 and TRBJ2-3; TRBD1 might be the D (6 bases). In germline, CDR1 is LNHDA, CDR2 SQIVND (reference sequence). The CDR3 loop spans 13 amino acids. V was shortened by 0 bases and J by 5 bases, with 6 bases between the two germline ends. CDR3 in amino acids: CASSIDRGDTQYF. CDR3 DNA sequence: TGTGCCAGTAGTATAGACAGGGGAGATACGCAGTATTTT.

This chain joins TRBV28 and TRBJ2-7; D is possibly TRBD2 (7 bases). This CDR3 spans 14 amino acids. V lost 5 bases, J lost 6 bases, and 17 bases lay in between. The germline CDR1 and CDR2 sequences are MDHEN and SYDVKM. This CDR3 reads CASSPSGGRGEQYF. DNA of the CDR3: TGTGCCAGCAGTCCCTCGGGGGGCCGGGGCGAGCAGTACTTC.

This rearrangement joins TRBV28 to TRBJ2-1; D perhaps matches TRBD2 (7 bases). Trimming cost V 7 bases and J 0 bases, with 16 bases left between them. This CDR3 spans 16 amino acids. From germline, CDR1 is MDHEN and CDR2 SYDVKM. Here the CDR3 reads CASKGGGLTSYNEQFF. CDR3 DNA: TGTGCCAGCAAAGGAGGGGGACTAACCTCCTACAATGAGCAGTTCTTC.

This clone was seen just once. The J gene is TRBJ1-5, the V gene TRBV25-1; D call uncertain. Trimming stripped 3 bases from V and 5 bases from J, with 11 bases between. Germline CDR1 MGHDK, CDR2 SYGVNS. CDR3 length equals 14 residues. CDR3 bases: TGTGCCAGCAGTGATTCAGGTAGATATCAGCCCCAGCATTTT. Residues: CASSDSGRYQPQHF.

The chain is built from TRBV6-6 and TRBJ2-7, with TRBD2 as a possible D gene (6 bases). Germline values: CDR1 MNHNY, CDR2 SVGAGI (reference sequence). The V end lost 2 bases, the J end lost 6 bases, and 14 bases lay between the germline ends. This CDR3 is built from 14 residues. The chain's CDR3 is CASSYLSGSPEQYF. The CDR3 bases are TGTGCCAGCAGTTACCTATCCGGGAGCCCCGAGCAGTACTTC.

V and J are TRBV7-2 and TRBJ2-3; tentatively, D is TRBD1 (5 bases). CDR1 is SGHTA and CDR2 is FQGNSA in the germline V gene. The CDR3 totals 15 residues. V gave up 2 bases and J gave up 2 bases, with 11 bases separating them. The CDR3 nucleotides read TGTGCCAGCAGCTTAATTGCCAGGGCCACAGATACGCAGTATTTT. This encodes CASSLIARATDTQYF.

This chain links TRBV27 with TRBJ2-1; no clear D gene. The CDR3 runs 13 residues. V was clipped by 2 bases and J by 4 bases, with 6 bases between them. Germline CDR1 is MNHEY and CDR2 is SMNVEV (reference sequence). CDR3 protein: CASSLNRYNEQFF. CDR3 sequence (DNA): TGTGCCAGCAGTTTAAACAGATACAATGAGCAGTTCTTC.